A single sample is the source of the 22 T cell receptor beta chains below, sequenced in a study of T cell responses to AZD1222 COVID-19 vaccine. TCRdb's copy holds only in-frame clones and misses some; the assay was immunoSEQ multiplex PCR. Seen here are around 150,000 clones, approximately 90% observed once, and the top ten hold 3.4%. This specimen was peripheral blood, taken on day 0 of AZD1222 vaccination. These receptors originate from an adult in good health.

This sequence joins TRBV5-1 and TRBJ2-5; D may correspond to TRBD1 or TRBD2 (5 bases each). Trimming shortened V by 0 bases and J by 1 base, and 13 bases separated the two germline ends. From germline, CDR1 is SGHRS and CDR2 YFSETQ. This CDR3 is 16 amino acids long. CDR3: CASSLEGRGVQETQYF. The CDR3, as DNA: TGCGCCAGCAGCTTGGAGGGCAGAGGGGTCCAAGAGACCCAGTACTTC. Drawing the rest from reference TRBV5-1 and TRBJ2-5, the complete variable domain is KAGVTQTPRYLIKTRGQQVTLSCSPISGHRSVSWYQQTPGQGLQFLFEYFSETQRNKGNFPGRFSGRQFSNSRSEMNVSTLELGDSALYLCASSLEGRGVQETQYFGPGTRLLVL.

The chain employs TRBV18 and TRBJ1-1; a weak D match, TRBD1 (6 bases). The CDR3 spans 16 residues. Germline V gene data show CDR1 as KGHSH and CDR2 as LQKENI. The V end lost 3 bases, the J end lost 0 bases, and 14 bases lay between the germline ends. CDR3 in DNA: TGTGCCAGCTCACCGAAGCAGGGGACTATGAACACTGAAGCTTTCTTT. Protein product: CASSPKQGTMNTEAFF.

The J gene is TRBJ1-4, the V gene TRBV27; TRBD1 matches at 7 bases. CDR1 and CDR2 from the germline V gene are MNHEY and SMNVEV (reference sequence). This CDR3 comprises 15 residues. V shed 10 bases and J 7 bases; nucleotides not matched to a gene: 15. CDR3 protein: CATGMTGPVGEKLFF. The CDR3 DNA reads as TGTGCCACCGGAATGACAGGGCCCGTTGGTGAAAAACTGTTTTTT.

J is TRBJ1-2 and V is TRBV12-3 or TRBV12-4; a weak D match, TRBD1 (6 bases). This CDR3 contains 13 residues. V gave up 6 bases and J gave up 2 bases, with 10 bases separating them. CDR3 bases: TGTGCCAGCAGCTATGACAGGAACTATGGCTACACCTTC. Amino acids: CASSYDRNYGYTF.

A note on this clone: The junction does not match germline at one end; this may be a read error. V and J are TRBV5-1 and TRBJ2-3; no clear D gene. The CDR3 sequence is 12 residues long. The germline gives CDR1 SGHRS, CDR2 YFSETQ. The DNA of the CDR3 is TGCGCCAGCAGCTTTAACACAGATACGCTGTATTTT. This translates into CASSFNTDTLYF.

The chain has TRBV5-6 and TRBJ2-3, with 8 nucleotides matching TRBD1. Germline CDR1 is SGHDT and CDR2 is YYEEEE. This CDR3 region has 16 residues. Trimming at V came to 4 bases and at J to 2 bases, leaving 9 bases not matched to a gene. As DNA, the CDR3 is TGTGCCAGCAGCGCCTTGGACAGGGCCCTCACAGATACGCAGTATTTT. Protein: CASSALDRALTDTQYF.

The chain recombines TRBV25-1 with TRBJ2-3; 9 bases map to TRBD2. Unmatched junction bases numbered 7, after V lost 4 bases and J lost 5 bases. The CDR3 runs 15 residues. Germline CDR1 and CDR2: MGHDK and SYGVNS. The CDR3 DNA sequence: TGTGCCAGCAGTGCGTTAGCGGGAGTAGAAGATACGCAGTATTTT. It translates to CASSALAGVEDTQYF.

The chain is built from TRBV21-1 and TRBJ1-5. TRBV21-1 is a pseudogene. The CDR3 is made up of 12 amino acids. DNA of the CDR3: TGTGCCAGCAGCAAAGCCCCTCAGCCCCAGCATTTT. Its translation: CASSKAPQPQHF.

V is TRBV7-2 and J is TRBJ1-2, with TRBD1 matching over 10 bases. The CDR3 consists of 15 residues. Germline loops: CDR1 SGHTA, CDR2 FQGNSA. Germline trimming cut 1 base from V and 5 bases from J; bases unmatched to any gene: 4. The CDR3: CASSLGQGAGYGYTF. In DNA, the CDR3 is TGTGCCAGCAGCTTAGGACAGGGGGCGGGGTATGGCTACACCTTC. Complete variable domain (other parts from reference TRBV7-2 and TRBJ1-2): GAGVSQSPSNKVTEKGKDVELRCDPISGHTALYWYRQSLGQGLEFLIYFQGNSAPDKSGLPSDRFSAERTGGSVSTLTIQRTQQEDSAVYLCASSLGQGAGYGYTFGSGTRLTVV.

The chain recombines TRBV18 with TRBJ2-7; 8 bases match TRBD1. This CDR3 comprises 15 residues. The germline V gene has CDR1 KGHSH and CDR2 LQKENI. Trimming cost V 0 bases and J 1 base; bases outside gene matches: 2. This CDR3 is CASSPPRTGSYEQYF. In nucleotides, the CDR3 is TGTGCCAGCTCACCACCCCGGACAGGGTCCTACGAGCAGTACTTC.

The chain recombines TRBV25-1 with TRBJ2-1, with no clear D. The CDR3 is 15 amino acids. Germline loops: CDR1 MGHDK, CDR2 SYGVNS. The V and J ends lost 0 bases and 2 bases respectively, with 8 bases between them. This CDR3 is CASSEYGVTYNEQFF. The CDR3 nucleotides read TGTGCCAGCAGTGAATATGGGGTTACCTACAATGAGCAGTTCTTC.

This chain uses TRBV7-9 with TRBJ1-1; 10 nucleotides align to TRBD1. The V segment lost 5 bases and the J segment 11 bases; nucleotides outside the gene matches: 5. The CDR3 runs to 12 residues. Looked up from germline, CDR1 is SEHNR and CDR2 is FQNEAQ (reference sequence). The CDR3 here is CASSGDRGLAFF. CDR3 nucleotides: TGTGCCAGCAGCGGGGACAGGGGTTTGGCTTTCTTT.

V gene TRBV2 combines with J gene TRBJ2-2; a possible D gene is TRBD1 (5 bases). CDR3 length: 14 residues. The germline CDR1 and CDR2 sequences are SNHLY and FYNNEI. V lost 7 bases, J lost 0 bases, and 9 bases lay in between. The CDR3: CASTPGPNTGELFF. Here the CDR3 DNA reads TGTGCCAGCACTCCAGGGCCGAACACCGGGGAGCTGTTTTTT.

The chain carries TRBV10-3 and TRBJ1-6, with 7 bases lining up with TRBD1. Germline CDR1 is ENHRY and CDR2 is SYGVKD. The CDR3 totals 14 residues. The trim removed 10 bases at V and 10 bases at J, leaving 13 bases unmatched. CDR3 DNA: TGTGCCACCTGGGGGGAGGGGGCTGGGTCACCCCTCCACTTT. It yields the protein CATWGEGAGSPLHF.

This sequence joins TRBV13 and TRBJ1-5; 8 positions match TRBD1. Trimming cost V 0 bases and J 0 bases; bases outside gene matches: 1. CDR3 length: 16 residues. Germline loops: CDR1 PRHDT, CDR2 FYEKMQ (reference sequence). The CDR3 bases are TGTGCCAGCAGCTTAGGGACAGGGGCTAGCAATCAGCCCCAGCATTTT. This sequence encodes CASSLGTGASNQPQHF.

The gene calls are TRBV5-1 and TRBJ2-2; TRBD1 matches 12 bases. The junction had 12 bases not matched to a gene; V was cut back by 4 bases and J by 8 bases. CDR3 size: 17 residues. CDR1 and CDR2 from the germline V gene are SGHRS and YFSETQ. The CDR3 region has the DNA TGCGCCAGCAGCCACCTCTCCGGGACAGGGGGCACGGGGGAGCTGTTTTTT. Translating it yields CASSHLSGTGGTGELFF. Looking up the rest from reference TRBV5-1 and TRBJ2-2 gives the full variable domain: KAGVTQTPRYLIKTRGQQVTLSCSPISGHRSVSWYQQTPGQGLQFLFEYFSETQRNKGNFPGRFSGRQFSNSRSEMNVSTLELGDSALYLCASSHLSGTGGTGELFFGEGSRLTVL.

The chain couples TRBV6-2 or TRBV6-3 to TRBJ2-1; D is perhaps TRBD1 (6 bases). Per germline, CDR1 MNHEY and CDR2 SVGEGT. V was clipped by 0 bases and J by 3 bases, with 9 bases between them. The CDR3 runs 15 residues. For the CDR3, the DNA is TGTGCCAGCAGTTACTCGACACAGGGCTACAATGAGCAGTTCTTC. Residues: CASSYSTQGYNEQFF.

This rearrangement joins TRBV6-5 to TRBJ1-5, with D perhaps TRBD1 (6 bases). Trimming pared 6 bases from V and 7 bases from J, leaving 10 bases between. Germline V CDR1 and CDR2: MNHEY, SVGAGI. The CDR3 has 12 residues. In nucleotides, the CDR3 is TGTGCCAGCAGGGAGACAGGCCAGCCCCAGCATTTT. Translation gives CASRETGQPQHF.

The chain couples TRBV29-1 to TRBJ2-1; TRBD2 is a possible D gene (6 bases). This CDR3 region has 11 residues. V lost 7 bases and J 8 bases, leaving 12 bases between the germline ends. CDR1 and CDR2 (germline): SQVTM, ANQGSEA. CDR3 sequence reads: CSDQLAHEQFF. The DNA of the CDR3 is TGCAGCGACCAACTAGCCCATGAGCAGTTCTTC.

The chain recombines TRBV5-1 with TRBJ2-2, with 12 bases matching TRBD2. V lost 4 bases and J lost 6; bases outside the gene matches: 7. The germline V gene encodes CDR1 SGHRS and CDR2 YFSETQ. The CDR3 contains 16 residues. Here the CDR3 reads CASSTSTSGSPGELFF. CDR3 sequence (DNA): TGCGCCAGCAGCACCTCGACTAGCGGGAGTCCCGGGGAGCTGTTTTTT.

This chain joins TRBV5-1 and TRBJ2-1; D unclear. The germline V gene has CDR1 SGHRS and CDR2 YFSETQ. The CDR3 contains 15 residues. The V and J ends lost 0 bases and 0 bases respectively, with 7 bases between them. In nucleotides, the CDR3 is TGCGCCAGCAGCTTGGACCGGAGCTCCTACAATGAGCAGTTCTTC. Protein product: CASSLDRSSYNEQFF.

The chain links TRBV6-6 to TRBJ2-3; tentatively, D is TRBD2 (6 bases). V was shortened by 6 bases and J by 2 bases, with 15 bases between the two germline ends. This CDR3 has 15 amino acids. Looked up from germline, CDR1 is MNHNY and CDR2 is SVGAGI (reference sequence). CDR3 bases: TGTGCCAGCAGGGCCGGACTAATCAACACAGATACGCAGTATTTT. Amino acid sequence: CASRAGLINTDTQYF.